This T cell receptor beta chain was captured in a study of blood T cell repertoires in COVID-19. About the study: The United States, Italy and Spain provided the acute and convalescent COVID-19 samples. PBMCs, B-cell-depleted T cells, or T cells were the source of the cDNA or gDNA that made up the material.

There are 14 residues in the CDR3. V lost 2 bases to trimming and J lost 2 bases, with 11 bases between them. Germline V CDR1 and CDR2: SGDLS, YYNGEE. Using immunoSEQ multiplex PCR, the repertoire was profiled, and TCRdb retains in-frame clones only, with some absent. Of roughly 42,000 clones listed, 80% to 90% are singletons. This TCR derives from a human donor in a cohort sampled during active COVID-19. Sequenced input: peripheral blood. V and J are TRBV9 and TRBJ2-7, with D tentatively TRBD1 (5 bases). CDR3 bases: TGTGCCAGCAGCGTCGGAGACAGAGCCTACGAGCAGTACTTC. Amino acid sequence: CASSVGDRAYEQYF.